A single sample is the source of the 28 T cell receptor beta chains below, sequenced in a study of blood T cell repertoires in COVID-19. Clones were sequenced by immunoSEQ multiplex PCR, and TCRdb holds only the in-frame ones, with some missing. The sample lists 80,000 to 90,000 clones, 87% occurring once. The sequenced material came from peripheral blood. The receptors were sampled from a man in his sixties with acute or convalescent COVID-19.

The V gene is TRBV29-1, the J gene TRBJ1-1, with D possibly TRBD1 on 6 matching bases. CDR3 length: 14 amino acids. Germline V gene sequence: CDR1 SQVTM, CDR2 ANQGSEA. Trimming left V 5 bases short and J 9 bases short, with 22 bases between. CDR3: CSVRVGGARDQAFF. CDR3 DNA: TGCAGCGTTAGGGTTGGGGGGGCACGGGACCAAGCTTTCTTT.

CDR3 DNA sequence: TGTGCCAGCAATCCCGGGACTAGCTTCCGGACCCAGTACTTC. It translates to CASNPGTSFRTQYF. The chain is built from TRBV14 and TRBJ2-5; 9 bases map to TRBD2. The CDR3 has 14 amino acids. Germline lookup yields CDR1 SGHDN and CDR2 FVKESK. Trimming took 7 bases from V and 7 from J; bases not matched to a gene: 10.

Details on this clone: The same CDR3 can be traced to other DNA sequences in this sample. The V gene is TRBV11-2, the J gene TRBJ1-2, with 7 nucleotides matching TRBD1. Trimming at V came to 5 bases and at J to 2 bases, leaving 8 bases not matched to a gene. This CDR3 is 15 amino acids long. The germline V gene has CDR1 SGHAT and CDR2 FQNNGV. The CDR3 here is CASSPRTGTNYGYTF. CDR3 DNA: TGTGCCAGCAGCCCCAGGACAGGCACGAACTATGGCTACACCTTC.

The genes are TRBV6-5 and TRBJ1-2; D possibly corresponds to TRBD1 (6 bases). Germline V gene lookup returns CDR1 MNHEY and CDR2 SVGAGI. Trimming shortened V by 11 bases and J by 1 base, and 14 bases separated the two germline ends. CDR3 size: 13 residues. The CDR3 DNA follows: TGTGCCTGCGAACAAGGGGGTAACTATGGCTACACCTTC. This sequence encodes CACEQGGNYGYTF.

The CDR3, as DNA: TGTGCCAGTAGCTTCCAGGCTGGGGCCAACGTCCTGACTTTC. It specifies CASSFQAGANVLTF. The rearrangement uses TRBV19 and TRBJ2-6; no firm D call. This CDR3 spans 14 amino acids. CDR1 is LNHDA and CDR2 is SQIVND in the germline V gene (reference sequence). V gave up 6 bases and J gave up 2 bases, with 8 bases separating them.

This clone was seen repeatedly, ten times or more. V and J are TRBV5-1 and TRBJ2-7, with TRBD1 matching 7 bases. After removal of 3 bases from V and 5 bases from J, the junction contained 11 bases not matched to a gene. The length of the CDR3 is 15 residues. Per the germline V gene, CDR1 is SGHRS and CDR2 is YFSETQ. In DNA, the CDR3 is TGCGCCAGCAGCTCCCTGACAGGGATCGTCGACGAGCAGTACTTC. It codes for CASSSLTGIVDEQYF.

The chain is built from TRBV7-2 and TRBJ1-2, with D tentatively TRBD1 (6 bases). This CDR3 is built from 12 residues. Looked up from germline, CDR1 is SGHTA and CDR2 is FQGNSA. V lost 4 bases to trimming and J lost 4 bases, with 7 bases between them. CDR3 residues: CASSSGVYGYTF. The CDR3 nucleotides read TGTGCCAGCAGCTCAGGGGTCTATGGCTACACCTTC.

Concerning this clone: A junction end diverges from the germline sequence, so it may reflect a read error. The chain employs TRBV27 and TRBJ2-1; 7 bases are shared with TRBD1. The CDR3 length is 14 residues. CDR1 and CDR2 from the germline V gene are MNHEY and SMNVEV (reference sequence). In DNA form, the CDR3 reads TGTGCCAGCAGTTTCGCGACAGGGTACACTGAGCAGTTCTTC. The encoded protein is CASSFATGYTEQFF.

The chain employs TRBV3-1 (or the pseudogene TRBV3-2) and TRBJ2-5, with a tentative D call TRBD1 (7 bases). This CDR3 region has 15 residues. Between the trimmed V and J ends, which lost 4 bases and 4 bases, there was a span of 16 bases. The germline V gene has CDR1 LGHDT and CDR2 YNNKEL (reference sequence). DNA of the CDR3: TGTGCCAGCAGCCCTACAGGGGTCGGGAGAGAGACCCAGTACTTC. Its protein is CASSPTGVGRETQYF.

V gene TRBV28 combines with J gene TRBJ1-2, with 7 bases lining up with TRBD1. The ends lost 7 bases at V and 7 bases at J; junction bases unmatched: 9. The CDR3 loop spans 13 amino acids. Germline lookup yields CDR1 MDHEN and CDR2 SYDVKM. Here the CDR3 reads CASKGAPTFGYTF. DNA for the CDR3: TGTGCCAGCAAGGGGGCACCCACCTTTGGCTACACCTTC.

This rearrangement joins TRBV10-3 to TRBJ2-2, with 11 bases identical to TRBD2. The V and J ends lost 3 bases and 7 bases, in that order; junction bases with no gene match: 1. The CDR3 spans 14 residues. The germline V gene has CDR1 ENHRY and CDR2 SYGVKD. This CDR3 reads CAISEGTSGGELFF. Written as DNA, the CDR3 is TGTGCCATCAGTGAAGGGACTAGCGGCGGGGAGCTGTTTTTT.

The chain recombines TRBV18 with TRBJ2-3; 8 nucleotides line up with TRBD2. The germline gives CDR1 KGHSH, CDR2 LQKENI. The CDR3 is 18 residues long. Trimming cost V 2 bases and J 1 base; bases outside gene matches: 11. CDR3 DNA: TGTGCCAGCTCACCAAAGGTCGGGGGGGCAGGAGGCACAGATACGCAGTATTTT. It is translated as CASSPKVGGAGGTDTQYF.

This clone has a handful of counts. This rearrangement joins TRBV2 to TRBJ1-5; 9 bases are shared with TRBD1. V was pared by 6 bases and J by 7 bases, with 1 base of the junction left unmatched. CDR1 is SNHLY, CDR2 FYNNEI, per germline. This CDR3 is 12 amino acids long. The chain's CDR3 is CASRDRGQPQHF. The CDR3 DNA sequence: TGTGCCAGCAGGGACAGGGGACAGCCCCAGCATTTT.

The gene calls are TRBV6-2 or TRBV6-3 and TRBJ2-5; 8 bases map to TRBD1. Looked up from germline, CDR1 is MNHEY and CDR2 is SVGEGT. There are 17 residues in the CDR3. J was trimmed by 3 bases and V by 5 bases; bases with no gene match: 14. The CDR3 loop is CASSMIQGAWGKETQYF. As DNA, the CDR3 is TGTGCCAGCAGTATGATTCAGGGGGCTTGGGGTAAAGAGACCCAGTACTTC.

The rearrangement links TRBV30 to TRBJ1-5; possibly TRBD1 for D (6 bases). Trimming cost V 0 bases and J 2 bases, with 8 bases left between them. From germline, CDR1 is GTSNPN and CDR2 SVGIG (reference sequence). The CDR3 loop spans 14 amino acids. CDR3 in amino acids: CAWSVSGGNQPQHF. The CDR3 coding sequence is TGTGCCTGGAGTGTTTCAGGGGGCAATCAGCCCCAGCATTTT. The entire variable domain, with the rest obtained from reference TRBV30 and TRBJ1-5, is as follows: SQTIHQWPATLVQPVGSPLSLECTVEGTSNPNLYWYRQAAGRGLQLLFYSVGIGQISSEVPQNLSASRPQDRQFILSSKKLLLSDSGFYLCAWSVSGGNQPQHFGDGTRLSIL.

This sequence joins TRBV9 and TRBJ1-2; a weak D match, TRBD1 (6 bases). V lost 3 bases to trimming and J lost 6 bases, with 12 bases between them. This CDR3 has 13 residues. Germline-derived CDR1 and CDR2 are SGDLS and YYNGEE. CDR3 sequence reads: CASSDGAGDGYTF. In DNA form, the CDR3 reads TGTGCCAGCAGCGACGGGGCAGGGGATGGCTACACCTTC.

This clone appeared a few times. V and J are TRBV3-1 (or the pseudogene TRBV3-2) and TRBJ2-5, with D uncertain. The CDR3 runs to 11 residues. With 6 bases removed from V and 5 bases from J, the gap between germline ends came to 7 bases. Germline CDR1 LGHDT, CDR2 YNNKEL (reference sequence). The CDR3 coding sequence is TGTGCCAGCAGGGTGGGCGAGACCCAGTACTTC. This codes for CASRVGETQYF.

The V gene is TRBV6-5, the J gene TRBJ2-3, with D perhaps matching TRBD2 (6 bases). V was cut by 4 bases and J by 7 bases, with 12 bases left in between. The CDR3 runs to 13 residues. Germline V gives CDR1 MNHEY, CDR2 SVGAGI. CDR3 sequence reads: CASSSSGPHTQYF. CDR3 DNA sequence: TGTGCCAGCAGTTCCAGCGGGCCTCATACGCAGTATTTT.

CDR3 in DNA: TGTGCCAGCAGTGAACAGGGCCATCAGCCCCAGCATTTT. Its protein is CASSEQGHQPQHF. The chain links TRBV25-1 to TRBJ1-5, with a weak D call TRBD1 (5 bases). Germline V gene sequence: CDR1 MGHDK, CDR2 SYGVNS. This CDR3 is 13 amino acids long. V lost 2 bases, J lost 5 bases, and 7 bases lay in between.

The chain uses TRBV30 and TRBJ1-1, with D unresolved. V lost 4 bases to trimming and J lost 6 bases, with 15 bases between them. The CDR3 covers 13 residues. Germline values: CDR1 GTSNPN, CDR2 SVGIG (reference sequence). DNA for the CDR3: TGTGCCTGGAATCGGGGATCCGGGTCTGAAGCTTTCTTT. Its protein product is CAWNRGSGSEAFF.

The chain is built from TRBV30 and TRBJ2-3; D is undetermined. V gave up 3 bases and J gave up 0 bases, with 7 bases separating them. Germline V gives CDR1 GTSNPN, CDR2 SVGIG (reference sequence). The CDR3 spans 13 residues. CDR3 protein: CAWSPASTDTQYF. CDR3 sequence (DNA): TGTGCCTGGAGCCCAGCGAGCACAGATACGCAGTATTTT.

This clone occurred a few times. The genes are TRBV12-3 or TRBV12-4 and TRBJ1-1; tentatively, D is TRBD1 (6 bases). This CDR3 is built from 12 residues. V lost 6 bases to trimming and J lost 3 bases, with 8 bases between them. CDR3 sequence reads: CASRQGHTEAFF. The DNA of the CDR3 is TGTGCCAGCAGGCAGGGGCACACTGAAGCTTTCTTT.

This chain connects TRBV11-2 to TRBJ1-2; TRBD1 might be the D (6 bases). The CDR3 has 14 amino acids. The germline V and J ends were trimmed by 5 bases and 4 bases, with 14 bases remaining between them. CDR1 and CDR2 from the germline V gene are SGHAT and FQNNGV. CDR3 DNA sequence: TGTGCCAGCAGCCCACTTAGGGGGGGCTATGGCTACACCTTC. Translating gives CASSPLRGGYGYTF.

The CDR3 spells CASSPGPNQPQHF. CDR3 DNA: TGTGCCAGCTCACCCGGTCCTAATCAGCCCCAGCATTTT. The chain couples TRBV18 to TRBJ1-5; no firm D call. Per the germline V gene, CDR1 is KGHSH and CDR2 is LQKENI. Trimming took 3 bases from V and 4 from J, leaving 7 bases between them. The CDR3 extends over 13 amino acids.

The chain recombines TRBV5-1 with TRBJ1-3; tentatively, D is TRBD1 (5 bases). V was pared by 4 bases and J by 1 base, with 12 bases between. The CDR3 extends over 15 amino acids. Germline CDR1 and CDR2: SGHRS and YFSETQ. The CDR3 protein is CASSADSASGNTIYF. DNA for the CDR3: TGCGCCAGCAGCGCTGACAGTGCATCTGGAAACACCATATATTTT.

This chain's CDR3 is CASSLRGLAGSQETQYF. In DNA form, the CDR3 reads TGCGCCAGCAGCTTGAGGGGACTAGCGGGTAGTCAAGAGACCCAGTACTTC. The chain is built from TRBV5-1 and TRBJ2-5; the match to TRBD2 covers 12 bases. CDR1 and CDR2 (germline): SGHRS, YFSETQ. CDR3 size: 17 residues. After removal of 1 base from V and 2 bases from J, the junction contained 6 bases not matched to a gene.

The gene calls are TRBV18 and TRBJ1-1, with D possibly matching TRBD1 (5 bases). Germline V gene sequence: CDR1 KGHSH, CDR2 LQKENI. V dropped 2 bases and J dropped 0 bases, with 10 bases sitting between them. The CDR3 is 15 amino acids. CDR3 sequence reads: CASSPYGGMNTEAFF. The CDR3 DNA follows: TGTGCCAGCTCACCATACGGGGGAATGAACACTGAAGCTTTCTTT.

The chain links TRBV7-2 to TRBJ1-1; TRBD1 might be the D (6 bases). The CDR3 is made up of 15 amino acids. CDR1 is SGHTA, CDR2 FQGNSA, per germline. V lost 2 bases to trimming and J lost 11 bases, with 21 bases between them. CDR3 sequence: CASSLRAGAAWWAFF. DNA for the CDR3: TGTGCCAGCAGCTTACGCGCAGGGGCCGCCTGGTGGGCTTTCTTT.